This TCR beta chain derives from a study of blood T cell repertoires in COVID-19. The assay was immunoSEQ multiplex PCR, and TCRdb's table has in-frame clones only and misses some. This sample has under 300,000 clones, with about nine tenths found just once. This CDR3 contains 14 residues. Germline V CDR1 and CDR2: SGHRS, YFSETQ. Trimming took 0 bases from V and 4 from J, leaving 10 bases between them. The chain combines TRBV5-1 with TRBJ2-5; a weak D match, TRBD1 (5 bases). The source of this sequence is a woman aged 25 to 39 with active or convalescent COVID-19. Material: peripheral blood. The CDR3 spells CASSLEGIGETQYF. The CDR3, as DNA: TGCGCCAGCAGCTTGGAGGGGATTGGAGAGACCCAGTACTTC.